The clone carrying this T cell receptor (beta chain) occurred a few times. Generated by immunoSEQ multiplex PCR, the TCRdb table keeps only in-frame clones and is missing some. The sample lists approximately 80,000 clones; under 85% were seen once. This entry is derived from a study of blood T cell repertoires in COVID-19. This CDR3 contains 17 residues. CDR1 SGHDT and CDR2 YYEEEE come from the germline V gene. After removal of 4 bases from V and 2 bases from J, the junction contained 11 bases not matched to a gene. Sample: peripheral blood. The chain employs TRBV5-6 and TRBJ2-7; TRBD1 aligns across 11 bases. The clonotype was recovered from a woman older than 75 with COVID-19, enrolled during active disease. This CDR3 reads CASSPGQGGFKPYEQYF. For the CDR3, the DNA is TGTGCCAGCAGCCCGGGACAGGGGGGATTCAAACCCTACGAGCAGTACTTC.